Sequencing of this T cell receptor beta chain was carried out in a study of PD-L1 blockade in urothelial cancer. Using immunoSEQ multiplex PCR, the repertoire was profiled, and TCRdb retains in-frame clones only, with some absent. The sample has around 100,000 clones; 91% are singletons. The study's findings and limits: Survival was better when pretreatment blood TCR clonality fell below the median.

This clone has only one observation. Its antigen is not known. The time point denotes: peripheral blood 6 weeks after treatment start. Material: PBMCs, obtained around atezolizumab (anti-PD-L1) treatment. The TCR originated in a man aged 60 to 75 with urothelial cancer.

The CDR3 reads CASSDPGQGAYEQYF. Here the CDR3 DNA reads TGTGCCAGCAGTGACCCGGGACAGGGGGCTTACGAGCAGTACTTC. The chain has TRBV6-6 and TRBJ2-7, with TRBD1 identical over 12 bases. The trim removed 5 bases at V and 4 bases at J, leaving 6 bases unmatched. There are 15 residues in the CDR3. The germline V gene has CDR1 MNHNY and CDR2 SVGAGI (reference sequence).